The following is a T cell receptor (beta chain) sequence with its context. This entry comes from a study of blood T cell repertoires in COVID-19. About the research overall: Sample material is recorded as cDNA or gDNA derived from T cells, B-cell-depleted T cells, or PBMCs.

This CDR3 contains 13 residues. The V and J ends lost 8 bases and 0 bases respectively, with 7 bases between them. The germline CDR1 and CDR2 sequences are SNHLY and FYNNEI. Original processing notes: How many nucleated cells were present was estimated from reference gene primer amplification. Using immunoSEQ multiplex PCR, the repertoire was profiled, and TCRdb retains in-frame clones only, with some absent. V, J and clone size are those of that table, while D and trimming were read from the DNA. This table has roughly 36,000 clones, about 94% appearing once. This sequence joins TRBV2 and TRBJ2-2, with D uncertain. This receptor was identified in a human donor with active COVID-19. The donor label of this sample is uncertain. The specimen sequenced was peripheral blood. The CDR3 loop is CASEQSNTGELFF. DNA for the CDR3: TGTGCCAGCGAACAGTCGAACACCGGGGAGCTGTTTTTT. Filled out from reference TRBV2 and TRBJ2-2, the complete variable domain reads EPEVTQTPSHQVTQMGQEVILRCVPISNHLYFYWYRQILGQKVEFLVSFYNNEISEKSEIFDDQFSVERPDGSNFTLKIRSTKLEDSAMYFCASEQSNTGELFFGEGSRLTVL.